This is a list of T cell receptor beta chains from one sample in a study of shared clonotypes between healthy human individuals. Clones were sequenced by immunoSEQ multiplex PCR, and TCRdb holds only the in-frame ones, with some missing. The sample lists more than 2 million clones, approximately 95% occurring once. What was sequenced was naive CD8+ T cells sorted from blood. These receptors were collected from a man aged 18-30 years in good health. Both conserved end residues are trimmed from each CDR3. The order of the fields is J gene, V gene, CDR3 protein.

TRBJ2-3 TRBV18 ASSSQDVSSTDTQY
TRBJ2-7 TRBV5-1 ASSLNEQY
TRBJ2-7 TRBV5-1 ASSGPAEREGAYEQY
TRBJ2-1 TRBV11-2 ASSKTGNEQF
TRBJ2-1 TRBV7-2 ASSPEDWLYNEQF
TRBJ2-7 TRBV7-9 ASSLDAGSSHEQY
TRBJ2-7 TRBV6-6 ASRGLAGPSSYEQY
TRBJ2-5 TRBV4-1 ASSQVSERQETQY
TRBJ2-7 TRBV21-1 ASSKVWGRGYEQY
TRBJ2-1 TRBV6-5 ASSYSALEQF
TRBJ1-1 TRBV5-1 ASSYPGEAF